The clone carrying this T cell receptor beta chain was seen only a few times. Antigen: not known. This entry belongs to a study of metastatic and nonmetastatic thyroid tumors. About the study: Repertoire comparison spanned blood and tumor or nodule tissue of malignant and benign thyroid patients. Study results and limitations: Benign nodules reportedly had significantly lower TCR beta diversity than malignant thyroid tumors in blood and tumor.

TCRdb re-processed the PCR reads through MiXCR. The table includes roughly 40,000 clones, about 19% detected once. Each patient went into thyroid surgery without having received any treatment. The receptor comes from a female donor with papillary thyroid cancer or a benign thyroid nodule (not recorded which). Some clones in this sample may be carry-over from other donors' samples. The specimen sequenced was tumor tissue.

The CDR3 DNA reads TGTGCCAGCAGCTTCCGGGACAGGGGGAATGAGCAGTTCTTC. Translated: CASSFRDRGNEQFF. This chain connects TRBV5-5 to TRBJ2-1, with 11 bases matching TRBD1. CDR1 and CDR2 (germline): SGHKS, YYEKEE (reference sequence). With 2 bases clipped from V and 7 bases from J, the junction kept 2 bases outside the gene matches. The CDR3 extends over 14 amino acids. The whole variable domain, remainder taken from reference TRBV5-5 and TRBJ2-1, is DAGVTQSPTHLIKTRGQQVTLRCSPISGHKSVSWYQQVLGQGPQFIFQYYEKEERGRGNFPDRFSARQFPNYSSELNVNALLLGDSALYLCASSFRDRGNEQFFGPGTRLTVL.